Listed here are 30 T cell receptor beta chains from one sample, sequenced in a study of identical twins listed by TCRdb under 2016. Libraries came from 5' RACE. The reads were generated on an Illumina HiSeq 2000. Using fastp at Q25 and MiXCR, TCRdb reprocessed the public reads and kept productive beta chains. Each CDR3 protein gets just one entry, which takes the most common genes and DNA from the rows behind it. This sample holds fewer than 500,000 distinct CDR3 sequences; roughly an eighth were observed only once. The ten largest account for about 1% of the sample. These data were likewise used in another study, on yellow fever vaccine responses in identical twins.

Input material: CD4+ T cells sorted from blood. The receptor source for this set is a young woman in good health.

In this sample, this clonotype turned up once. This chain joins TRBV20-1 and TRBJ2-5; no definite D call. Germline loops: CDR1 DFQATT, CDR2 SNEGSKA (reference sequence). V shed 0 bases and J shed 5 bases, with 19 bases lying between them. This CDR3 has 16 amino acids. The CDR3 DNA sequence: TGCAGTGCTAGAGACGACTGGGAAGACCGCGCGGAGACCCAGTACTTC. It specifies CSARDDWEDRAETQYF.

The chain joins TRBV5-1 to TRBJ2-6; 7 nucleotides agree with TRBD1. In germline, CDR1 is SGHRS, CDR2 YFSETQ. V lost 4 bases, J lost 0 bases, and 7 bases stayed unmatched. This CDR3 contains 17 residues. CDR3 sequence: CASSPRDSSSGANVLTF. The DNA for the CDR3 is TGCGCCAGCAGCCCCAGGGACAGCAGCTCTGGGGCCAACGTCCTGACTTTC.

In the case of this clonotype: A read error may account for a junction end that differs from germline. V gene TRBV27 combines with J gene TRBJ2-7, with a possible D match to TRBD2 (7 bases). CDR3 length: 15 amino acids. The germline V gene encodes CDR1 MNHEY and CDR2 SMNVEV (reference sequence). CDR3 protein: CASSLRGGISYEQYF. DNA of the CDR3: TGTGCCAGCAGTTTAAGGGGGGGTATTTCCTACGAGCAGTATTTC.

The chain couples TRBV10-3 to TRBJ2-5; D unresolved. The CDR3 length is 13 residues. The germline gives CDR1 ENHRY, CDR2 SYGVKD. V was cut by 7 bases and J by 5 bases, with 14 bases left in between. In DNA form, the CDR3 reads TGTGCCATCATTCTTGGAGAGAGGGAGACCCAGTACTTC. Residues: CAIILGERETQYF.

The chain employs TRBV5-5 and TRBJ1-1; 7 nucleotides line up with TRBD1. Per germline, CDR1 SGHKS and CDR2 YYEKEE (reference sequence). The CDR3 spans 11 residues. Trimming at V came to 5 bases and at J to 11 bases, leaving 6 bases not matched to a gene. CDR3 DNA: TGTGCCAGCAGGTTGCAGGGGGACGCTTTCTTT. Amino acids: CASRLQGDAFF.

This clonotype was picked up a small number of times. The chain recombines TRBV9 with TRBJ2-2; 8 nucleotides match TRBD2. CDR3 size: 16 residues. Germline V gives CDR1 SGDLS, CDR2 YYNGEE. V trimming: 2 bases; J trimming: 3 bases; junction bases outside the gene matches: 6. Here the CDR3 reads CASSVPPAGDTGELFF. In DNA, the CDR3 is TGTGCCAGCAGCGTTCCTCCAGCGGGAGACACCGGGGAGCTGTTTTTT.

At least ten counts were recorded for this clonotype. J is TRBJ2-1 and V is TRBV7-2; D is undetermined. The length of the CDR3 is 14 residues. The ends were cut back, 1 base at V and 7 bases at J, with 11 bases in the middle. In germline, CDR1 is SGHTA, CDR2 FQGNSA. The CDR3 protein is CASSLGNTGNEQFF. The DNA of the CDR3 is TGTGCCAGCAGCTTAGGAAATACCGGTAATGAGCAGTTCTTC. Full variable domain (missing parts from reference TRBV7-2 and TRBJ2-1): GAGVSQSPSNKVTEKGKDVELRCDPISGHTALYWYRQSLGQGLEFLIYFQGNSAPDKSGLPSDRFSAERTGGSVSTLTIQRTQQEDSAVYLCASSLGNTGNEQFFGPGTRLTVL.

The V gene is TRBV5-1, the J gene TRBJ2-4; D is possibly TRBD1 (6 bases). This CDR3 is built from 18 residues. Germline values: CDR1 SGHRS, CDR2 YFSETQ. V dropped 2 bases and J dropped 0 bases, with 18 bases sitting between them. Here the CDR3 reads CASSFGNQDRLAKNIQYF. CDR3 nucleotides: TGCGCCAGCAGCTTTGGCAATCAGGACAGACTAGCCAAAAACATTCAGTACTTC. Filled out from reference TRBV5-1 and TRBJ2-4, the complete variable domain reads KAGVTQTPRYLIKTRGQQVTLSCSPISGHRSVSWYQQTPGQGLQFLFEYFSETQRNKGNFPGRFSGRQFSNSRSEMNVSTLELGDSALYLCASSFGNQDRLAKNIQYFGAGTRLSVL.

Many counts were recorded for this clonotype. The gene calls are TRBV11-2 and TRBJ2-2; TRBD1 matches 8 bases. Germline V gene lookup returns CDR1 SGHAT and CDR2 FQNNGV. CDR3 length: 13 residues. The V segment lost 5 bases and the J segment 6 bases; nucleotides outside the gene matches: 2. CDR3 sequence reads: CASSRQGSGELFF. The CDR3, as DNA: TGTGCCAGCAGCCGACAGGGGTCCGGGGAGCTGTTTTTT. The full variable domain, with the rest looked up from reference TRBV11-2 and TRBJ2-2, is EAGVAQSPRYKIIEKRQSVAFWCNPISGHATLYWYQQILGQGPKLLIQFQNNGVVDDSQLPKDRFSAERLKGVDSTLKIQPAKLEDSAVYLCASSRQGSGELFFGEGSRLTVL.

This clonotype was recorded at least ten times. This chain uses TRBV5-1 with TRBJ2-7; 8 bases agree with TRBD1. The ends lost 1 base at V and 5 bases at J; junction bases unmatched: 5. The CDR3 spans 14 residues. CDR1 is SGHRS and CDR2 is YFSETQ in the germline V gene. CDR3 in DNA: TGCGCCAGCAGCTTGTCAGGGGGCTTAAACGAGCAGTACTTC. Translating gives CASSLSGGLNEQYF.

This clonotype showed up many times. This chain joins TRBV4-3 and TRBJ2-6, with 11 positions matching TRBD2. CDR3 length equals 20 residues. V dropped 2 bases and J dropped 3; count of bases not matched to a gene: 12. Germline V CDR1 and CDR2: LGHNA, YSLEER. CDR3 protein: CASSQFRTSGSGGGANVLTF. In DNA form, the CDR3 reads TGCGCCAGCAGCCAATTCAGAACTAGCGGGAGTGGTGGTGGGGCCAACGTCCTGACTTTC.

This clonotype was picked up a small number of times. This may be a read error, as it is one base from a much larger clone. The J gene is TRBJ2-2, the V gene TRBV7-9; 9 bases align to TRBD1. V lost 5 bases, J lost 1 base, and 2 bases stayed unmatched. The germline CDR1 and CDR2 sequences are SEHNR and FQNEAQ (reference sequence). This CDR3 has 15 residues. In DNA form, the CDR3 reads TGTGCCAGCAGCGCGGGACAGGGGAACACCGGGGAGCTGTTTTTT. This translates into CASSAGQGNTGELFF.

This clonotype was picked up a small number of times. The V call is TRBV7-2, the J call TRBJ2-1, with unresolved D. V was clipped by 5 bases and J by 1 base, with 12 bases between them. Germline values: CDR1 SGHTA, CDR2 FQGNSA. CDR3 length: 15 amino acids. The CDR3 region is CASSQGSLSYNEQFF. The CDR3 DNA is TGTGCCAGCAGCCAAGGGTCACTTTCCTACAATGAGCAGTTCTTC.

The V and J genes are TRBV20-1 and TRBJ1-6, with D unresolved. V lost 8 bases, J lost 3 bases, and 17 bases lay in between. Germline V gene sequence: CDR1 DFQATT, CDR2 SNEGSKA (reference sequence). The CDR3 has 15 residues. Here the CDR3 DNA reads TGCAGTTCTAAACCCCCGAACAGCTATAATTCACCCCTCCACTTT. The encoded protein is CSSKPPNSYNSPLHF.

This sequence joins TRBV3-1 and TRBJ2-3, with a weak D call TRBD2 (6 bases). Germline CDR1 reads LGHDT; CDR2 reads YNNKEL (reference sequence). The CDR3 spans 17 residues. Trimming shortened V by 1 base and J by 5 bases, and 19 bases separated the two germline ends. The CDR3 DNA follows: TGTGCCAGCAGCCAAGCGATTAGCGCGGGGACGGGAGATACGCAGTATTTT. Translating it yields CASSQAISAGTGDTQYF.

This clonotype was recorded a few times. The gene calls are TRBV6-5 and TRBJ2-5, with D possibly TRBD1 on 7 matching bases. The CDR3 length is 16 residues. Germline V gene data show CDR1 as MNHEY and CDR2 as SVGAGI. Trimming left V 0 bases short and J 0 bases short, with 11 bases between. CDR3 region: CASSYSARGDQETQYF. For the CDR3, the DNA is TGTGCCAGCAGTTACTCGGCCAGGGGGGACCAAGAGACCCAGTACTTC.

The chain couples TRBV30 to TRBJ2-3; 10 nucleotides match TRBD2. This CDR3 is 14 amino acids long. J gave up 11 bases and V 5 bases, and 13 bases lay outside the gene matches. CDR1 GTSNPN and CDR2 SVGIG come from the germline V gene (reference sequence). This CDR3 reads CAWGRGAGGNMQYF. DNA for the CDR3: TGTGCCTGGGGGCGAGGAGCGGGAGGGAATATGCAGTATTTT.

V is TRBV7-9 and J is TRBJ2-5; possible D gene TRBD2, 5 bases. The V gene's germline CDR1 is SEHNR and CDR2 FQNEAQ (reference sequence). This CDR3 contains 14 residues. Trimming took 3 bases from V and 3 from J, leaving 11 bases between them. CDR3 in DNA: TGTGCCAGCAGCTTGCGGGTCAGTGAAGAGACCCAGTACTTC. Translated, it gives CASSLRVSEETQYF.

The chain recombines TRBV6-2 or TRBV6-3 with TRBJ2-7, with D possibly called TRBD1 or TRBD2 (6 bases each). The CDR3 loop spans 15 amino acids. Germline values: CDR1 MNHEY, CDR2 SVGEGT. Trimming removed 0 bases from V and 6 bases from J, with 15 bases in between. The CDR3 loop reads CASSYSRGTFSEQYF. In nucleotides, the CDR3 is TGTGCCAGCAGTTACTCAAGGGGGACTTTCAGCGAGCAGTACTTC.

This chain connects TRBV6-5 to TRBJ1-3; D gene unclear. Trimming removed 7 bases from V and 4 bases from J, with 8 bases in between. CDR1 is MNHEY and CDR2 is SVGAGI in the germline V gene. The CDR3 has 12 residues. CDR3 DNA: TGTGCCAGCATGGAAGGGGGAAACACCATATATTTT. It translates to CASMEGGNTIYF.

This sequence joins TRBV30 and TRBJ1-4; D is uncertain. The CDR3 runs 13 residues. Germline V lookup: CDR1 GTSNPN, CDR2 SVGIG (reference sequence). Trimming removed 1 base at V and 5 bases at J, with 8 bases between. The CDR3 nucleotides read TGTGCCTGGAGTGGGAAGGTGAATGAAAAACTGTTTTTT. It specifies CAWSGKVNEKLFF.

V gene TRBV5-1 combines with J gene TRBJ1-1; the D gene is possibly TRBD1 (6 bases). This CDR3 has 15 amino acids. Per the germline V gene, CDR1 is SGHRS and CDR2 is YFSETQ. V shed 0 bases and J shed 7 bases, with 16 bases lying between them. CDR3: CASSLVGGGRGEAFF. CDR3 DNA: TGCGCCAGCAGCTTGGTGGGGGGTGGCAGGGGTGAAGCTTTCTTT.

V and J are TRBV19 and TRBJ2-7; D is perhaps TRBD1 (6 bases). The germline V gene has CDR1 LNHDA and CDR2 SQIVND (reference sequence). The germline V and J ends were trimmed by 5 bases and 0 bases, with 11 bases remaining between them. The length of the CDR3 is 14 residues. The CDR3 coding sequence is TGTGCCAGTAGTCCGGGACATCTCTCCTACGAGCAGTACTTC. It codes for CASSPGHLSYEQYF.

Ten or more counts support this clonotype. This sequence joins TRBV20-1 and TRBJ1-1; no reliable D call. The V gene lost 3 bases and the J gene lost 1 base, with 12 bases spanning the gap. Per the germline V gene, CDR1 is DFQATT and CDR2 is SNEGSKA (reference sequence). The CDR3 has 14 residues. CDR3 bases: TGCAGTGCTAGTAAGGGAGCGTCGAACACTGAAGCTTTCTTT. It codes for CSASKGASNTEAFF.

This clonotype was counted between two and nine times. The chain joins TRBV10-3 to TRBJ2-1; D ambiguous. This CDR3 region has 11 residues. CDR1 and CDR2 (germline): ENHRY, SYGVKD. V lost 6 bases and J lost 4, with 4 bases in between. The CDR3 sequence: CAIRAYNEQFF. The CDR3 DNA sequence: TGTGCCATCAGGGCTTACAATGAGCAGTTCTTC.

The gene calls are TRBV12-3 or TRBV12-4 and TRBJ1-2; TRBD1 aligns across 11 bases. The CDR3 length is 15 residues. Trimming removed 2 bases from V and 4 bases from J; junction bases left unmatched: 3. The CDR3 loop reads CASSLSGTGGYGYTF. In nucleotides, the CDR3 is TGTGCCAGCAGTTTATCAGGGACAGGGGGCTATGGCTACACCTTC.

The chain recombines TRBV7-9 with TRBJ2-7; D gene unclear. The germline V and J ends were trimmed by 5 bases and 2 bases, with 13 bases remaining between them. Germline lookup yields CDR1 SEHNR and CDR2 FQNEAQ (reference sequence). The CDR3 totals 14 residues. This chain's CDR3 is CASSPDTYPYEQYF. In DNA, the CDR3 is TGTGCCAGCAGCCCCGATACATATCCCTACGAGCAGTACTTC.

V is TRBV29-1 and J is TRBJ1-1, with a weak D call TRBD1 (5 bases). The V end was cut by 7 bases, the J end by 4 bases, with 13 bases between. Germline V gene sequence: CDR1 SQVTM, CDR2 ANQGSEA. This CDR3 has 12 amino acids. The chain's CDR3 is CSAQPGSTEAFF. CDR3 bases: TGCAGCGCCCAGCCAGGGTCCACTGAAGCTTTCTTT.

The chain employs TRBV5-1 and TRBJ1-1; maybe TRBD1 (6 bases). This CDR3 region has 15 residues. V was clipped by 4 bases and J by 4 bases, with 17 bases between them. Germline V lookup: CDR1 SGHRS, CDR2 YFSETQ. The CDR3 bases are TGCGCCAGCAGCGAAACACAGGGCCTGGGCACTGAAGCTTTCTTT. Protein product: CASSETQGLGTEAFF.

Only a few counts were recorded for this clonotype. This chain links TRBV20-1 with TRBJ2-5; 7 positions agree with TRBD1. Germline V gene lookup returns CDR1 DFQATT and CDR2 SNEGSKA (reference sequence). Germline trimming cut 0 bases from V and 2 bases from J; bases unmatched to any gene: 9. This CDR3 has 16 residues. The CDR3 region is CSARDHRTGDQETQYF. The DNA for the CDR3 is TGCAGTGCTAGAGATCATAGGACAGGCGATCAAGAGACCCAGTACTTC.